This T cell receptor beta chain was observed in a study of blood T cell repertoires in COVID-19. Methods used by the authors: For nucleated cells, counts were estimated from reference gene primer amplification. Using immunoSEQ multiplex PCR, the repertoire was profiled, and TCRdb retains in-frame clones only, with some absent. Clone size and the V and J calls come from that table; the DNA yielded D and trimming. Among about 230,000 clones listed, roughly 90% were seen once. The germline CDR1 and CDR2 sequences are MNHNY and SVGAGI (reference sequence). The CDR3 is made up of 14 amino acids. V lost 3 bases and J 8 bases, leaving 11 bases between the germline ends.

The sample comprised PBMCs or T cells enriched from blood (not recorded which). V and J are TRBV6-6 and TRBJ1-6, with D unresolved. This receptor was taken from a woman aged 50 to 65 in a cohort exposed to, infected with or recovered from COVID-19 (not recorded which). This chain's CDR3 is CASSYSASDSPLHF. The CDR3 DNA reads TGTGCCAGCAGTTATTCCGCATCGGATTCACCCCTCCACTTT.